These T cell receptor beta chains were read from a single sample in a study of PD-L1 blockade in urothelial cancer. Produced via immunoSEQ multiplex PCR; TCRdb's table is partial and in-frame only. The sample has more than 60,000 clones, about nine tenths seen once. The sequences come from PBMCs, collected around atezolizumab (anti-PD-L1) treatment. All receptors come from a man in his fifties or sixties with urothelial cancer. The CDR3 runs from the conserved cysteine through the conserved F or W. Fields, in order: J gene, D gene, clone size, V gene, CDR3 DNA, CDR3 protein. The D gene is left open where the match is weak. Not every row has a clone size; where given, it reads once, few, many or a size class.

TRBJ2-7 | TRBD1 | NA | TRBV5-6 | TGTGCCAGCAGCTGGGACAGCTACGAGCAGTACTTC | CASSWDSYEQYF
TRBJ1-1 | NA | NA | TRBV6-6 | TGTGCCAGCAGTCTACAGGGTTCCATGAACACTGAAGCTTTCTTT | CASSLQGSMNTEAFF
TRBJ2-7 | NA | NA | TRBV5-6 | TGTGCCAGCAGCTTGGCCGCTAGCCGGGAGCAGTACTTC | CASSLAASREQYF
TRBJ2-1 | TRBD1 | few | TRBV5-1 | TGCGCCAGCAGCACGGACAGGGGAACCAACAATGAGCAGTTCTTC | CASSTDRGTNNEQFF
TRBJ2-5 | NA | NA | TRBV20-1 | TGCAGTGCTCTAGGAGAAGAGACCCAGTACTTC | CSALGEETQYF
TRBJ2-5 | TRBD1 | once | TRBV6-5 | TGTGCCAGCAGGCTAGGGACAGCCCAAGAGACCCAGTACTTC | CASRLGTAQETQYF
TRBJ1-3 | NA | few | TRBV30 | TGTGCCTGGACTGGAGGAGTCCTCTCTGGAAACACCATATATTTT | CAWTGGVLSGNTIYF
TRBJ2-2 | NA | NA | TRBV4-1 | TGCGCCAGCAGCCCCTGGGGCCCCGCAACTGAGCGCACCGGGGAGCTGTTTTTT | CASSPWGPATERTGELFF
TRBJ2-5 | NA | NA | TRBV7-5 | TGTGCCAGAAGCGACCCAGTTCTTGGGAGAGAGACCCAGTACTTC | CARSDPVLGRETQYF
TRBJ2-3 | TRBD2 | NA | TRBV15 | TGTGCCACGTGCCTAGCGGGGGGGGATACGCAGTATTTT | CATCLAGGDTQYF
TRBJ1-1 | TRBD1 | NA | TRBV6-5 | TGTGCCAGCCGCCGGACAGGGCGATCTGAAGCTTTCTTT | CASRRTGRSEAFF
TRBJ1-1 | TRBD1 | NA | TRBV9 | TGTGCCAGCAGGCGGTCGGGGCAGGGGGCTACTGAAGCTTTCTTT | CASRRSGQGATEAFF
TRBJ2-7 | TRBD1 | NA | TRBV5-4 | TGTGCCAGCAGCTATGGGACAGCCTTCTCCTACGAGCAGTACTTC | CASSYGTAFSYEQYF
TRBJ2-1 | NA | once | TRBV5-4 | TGTGCCAGCAGCTTGGTTTCAGTCTACAATGAGCAGTTCTTC | CASSLVSVYNEQFF
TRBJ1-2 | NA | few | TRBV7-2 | TGTGCCAGCAGCCCCCAAGGAGGGCTGGCCTATGGCTACACCTTC | CASSPQGGLAYGYTF
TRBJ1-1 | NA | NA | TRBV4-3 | TGCGCCAGCAGGGTCTTGGGGGCGGTGAACACTGAAGCTTTCTTT | CASRVLGAVNTEAFF
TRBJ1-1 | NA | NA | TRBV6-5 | TGTGCCAGCAGTTACTCCGGGGTTCCGAACACTGAAGCTTTCTTT | CASSYSGVPNTEAFF
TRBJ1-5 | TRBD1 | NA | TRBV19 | TGTGCCAGTAGTAAGGACAGGGAAAAGAATCAGCCCCAGCATTTT | CASSKDREKNQPQHF